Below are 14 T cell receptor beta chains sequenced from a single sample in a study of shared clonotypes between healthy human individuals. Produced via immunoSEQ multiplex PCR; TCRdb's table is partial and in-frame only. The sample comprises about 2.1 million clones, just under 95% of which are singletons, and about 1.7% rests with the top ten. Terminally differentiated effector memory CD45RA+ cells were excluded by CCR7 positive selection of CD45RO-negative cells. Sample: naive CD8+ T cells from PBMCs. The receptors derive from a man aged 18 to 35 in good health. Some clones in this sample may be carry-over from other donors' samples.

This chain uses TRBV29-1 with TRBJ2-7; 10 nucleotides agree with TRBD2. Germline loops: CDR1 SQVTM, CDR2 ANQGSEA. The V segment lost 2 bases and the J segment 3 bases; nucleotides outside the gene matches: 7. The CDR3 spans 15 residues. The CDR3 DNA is TGCAGCGTTGAACTAGCGGGAGCCCCCCTCTACGAGCAGTACTTC. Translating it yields CSVELAGAPLYEQYF.

CDR3 loop: CASRTEGHPDNTQYF. CDR3 in DNA: TGTGCCAGCAGGACGGAGGGTCACCCCGACAATACGCAGTATTTT. The chain carries TRBV6-5 and TRBJ2-3, with D tentatively TRBD2 (6 bases). This CDR3 spans 15 amino acids. Trimming took off 6 bases at V and 7 bases at J, with 20 bases between the two ends. Germline CDR1 MNHEY, CDR2 SVGAGI.

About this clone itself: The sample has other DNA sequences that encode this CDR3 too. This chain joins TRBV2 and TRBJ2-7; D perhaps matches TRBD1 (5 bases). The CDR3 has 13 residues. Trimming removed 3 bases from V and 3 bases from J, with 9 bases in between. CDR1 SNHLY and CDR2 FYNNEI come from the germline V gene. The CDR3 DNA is TGTGCCAGCAGTGACAGGGTTAGCTACGAGCAGTACTTC. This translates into CASSDRVSYEQYF. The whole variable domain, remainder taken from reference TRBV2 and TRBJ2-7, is EPEVTQTPSHQVTQMGQEVILRCVPISNHLYFYWYRQILGQKVEFLVSFYNNEISEKSEIFDDQFSVERPDGSNFTLKIRSTKLEDSAMYFCASSDRVSYEQYFGPGTRLTVT.

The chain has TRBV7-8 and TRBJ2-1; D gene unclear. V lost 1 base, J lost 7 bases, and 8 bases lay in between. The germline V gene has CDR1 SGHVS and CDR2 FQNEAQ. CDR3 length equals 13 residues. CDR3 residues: CASSLVAANEQFF. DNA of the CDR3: TGTGCCAGCAGCTTAGTGGCAGCGAATGAGCAGTTCTTC.

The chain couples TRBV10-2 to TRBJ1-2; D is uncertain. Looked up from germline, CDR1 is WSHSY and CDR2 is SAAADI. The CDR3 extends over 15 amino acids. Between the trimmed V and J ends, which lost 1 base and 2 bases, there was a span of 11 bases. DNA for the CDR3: TGCGCCAGCAGTGAGTTCGGGGTAGCCAACTATGGCTACACCTTC. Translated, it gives CASSEFGVANYGYTF.

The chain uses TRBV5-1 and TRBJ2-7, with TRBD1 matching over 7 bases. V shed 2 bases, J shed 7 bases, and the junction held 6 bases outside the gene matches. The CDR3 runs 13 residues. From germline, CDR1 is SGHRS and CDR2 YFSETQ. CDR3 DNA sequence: TGCGCCAGCAGCTTAGGACAGGCCGGGGAGCAGTACTTC. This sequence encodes CASSLGQAGEQYF.

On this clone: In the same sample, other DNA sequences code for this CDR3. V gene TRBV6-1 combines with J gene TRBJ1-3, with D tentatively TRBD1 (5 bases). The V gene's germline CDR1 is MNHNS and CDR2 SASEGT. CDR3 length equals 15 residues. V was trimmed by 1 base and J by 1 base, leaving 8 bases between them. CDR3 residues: CASSEGTYSGNTIYF. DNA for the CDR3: TGTGCCAGCAGTGAAGGGACATATTCTGGAAACACCATATATTTT.

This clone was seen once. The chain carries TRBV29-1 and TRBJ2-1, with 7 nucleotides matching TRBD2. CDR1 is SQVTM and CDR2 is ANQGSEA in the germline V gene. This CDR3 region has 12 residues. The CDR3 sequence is CRPPTSVNEQFF. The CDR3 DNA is TGCAGACCCCCTACTAGCGTAAATGAGCAGTTCTTC.

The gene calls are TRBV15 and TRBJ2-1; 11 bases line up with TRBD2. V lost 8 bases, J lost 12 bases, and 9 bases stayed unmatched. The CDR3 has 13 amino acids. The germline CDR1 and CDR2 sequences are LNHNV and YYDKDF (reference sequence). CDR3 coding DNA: TGTGCCACCCTTGGGGTAGCGGGAGGGCGGCAGTTCTTC. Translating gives CATLGVAGGRQFF. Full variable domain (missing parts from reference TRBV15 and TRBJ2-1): DAMVIQNPRYQVTQFGKPVTLSCSQTLNHNVMYWYQQKSSQAPKLLFHYYDKDFNNEADTPDNFQSRRPNTSFCFLDIRSPGLGDTAMYLCATLGVAGGRQFFGPGTRLTVL.

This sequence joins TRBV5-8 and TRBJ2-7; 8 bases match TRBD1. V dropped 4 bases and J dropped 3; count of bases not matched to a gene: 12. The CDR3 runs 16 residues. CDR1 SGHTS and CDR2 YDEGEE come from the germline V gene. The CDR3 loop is CASSHHGQGGIYEQYF. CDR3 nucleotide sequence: TGTGCCAGCAGCCACCACGGACAGGGAGGCATCTACGAGCAGTACTTC.

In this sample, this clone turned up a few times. In DNA, the CDR3 is TGTGCCAGCAGGGGGACGGACTCCTACGAGCAGTACTTC. This translates into CASRGTDSYEQYF. V gene TRBV2 combines with J gene TRBJ2-7; D may match TRBD1 or TRBD2 (5 bases each). The ends were cut back, 6 bases at V and 0 bases at J, with 9 bases in the middle. The CDR3 spans 13 residues. CDR1 SNHLY and CDR2 FYNNEI come from the germline V gene.

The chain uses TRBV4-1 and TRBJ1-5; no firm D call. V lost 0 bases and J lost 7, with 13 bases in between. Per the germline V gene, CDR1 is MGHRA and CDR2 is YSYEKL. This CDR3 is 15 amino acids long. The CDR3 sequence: CASSQDRNRAQPQHF. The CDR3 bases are TGCGCCAGCAGCCAAGATCGGAACCGGGCGCAGCCCCAGCATTTT.

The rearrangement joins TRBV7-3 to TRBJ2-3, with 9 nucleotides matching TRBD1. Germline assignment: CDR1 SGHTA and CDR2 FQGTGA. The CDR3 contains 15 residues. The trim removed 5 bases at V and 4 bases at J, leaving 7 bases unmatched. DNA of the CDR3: TGTGCCAGCAGCGCCGGGACAGGGAGGGCAGATACGCAGTATTTT. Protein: CASSAGTGRADTQYF.

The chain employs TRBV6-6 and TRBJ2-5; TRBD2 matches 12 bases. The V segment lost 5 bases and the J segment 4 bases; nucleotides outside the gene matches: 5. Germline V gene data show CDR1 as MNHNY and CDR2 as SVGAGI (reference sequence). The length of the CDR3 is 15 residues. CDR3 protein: CASSQPGLAGETQYF. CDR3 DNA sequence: TGTGCCAGCAGTCAACCGGGACTAGCGGGAGAGACCCAGTACTTC.